This T cell receptor (beta chain) came from a study of blood T cell repertoires in COVID-19. Study at large: Whether acute or convalescent, the COVID-19 samples came from the United States, Italy and Spain.

Seattle's cohort entered during active infection and was followed longitudinally. In the original workflow: Researchers report that nucleated cell counts were estimated from reference gene primer amplification. The method was immunoSEQ multiplex PCR; TCRdb's version includes in-frame clones alone and lacks a portion of them. V and J calls and clone size are as listed in that table; D and trimming were resolved from the DNA. The data hold a few hundred thousand clones, with more than 85% observed a single time. Trimming stripped 2 bases from V and 3 bases from J, with 14 bases between. CDR3 length: 15 amino acids. Per germline, CDR1 MNHEY and CDR2 SVGAGI.

Sequencing was performed on peripheral blood. The source is a person aged 18 to 35 with COVID-19, enrolled during active disease. The chain combines TRBV6-5 with TRBJ2-7, with D possibly TRBD2 on 6 matching bases. CDR3 sequence: CASSYPSGLSYEQYF. The DNA for the CDR3 is TGTGCCAGCAGTTACCCCTCGGGACTGAGCTACGAGCAGTACTTC.